The entry below describes one TCR beta chain. Antigen unknown. The time point is: blood 2 weeks post-SBRT. Treatment: 15 Gy SBRT to primary tumor, nephrectomy 4 weeks later. Serial blood draws occurred at baseline and 2 and 4 weeks post-SBRT. V shed 4 bases and J shed 0 bases, with 12 bases lying between them. This CDR3 region has 15 residues. The germline CDR1 and CDR2 sequences are LGHNA and YSLEER. Only in-frame clones appear in the TCRdb table, and some are missing; sequencing was by immunoSEQ multiplex PCR. The profile shows 100,000 to 150,000 clones, around 80% of them singletons. This specimen comes from a study of radiation and T cells in renal cell carcinoma. Study-wide findings and caveats: No pretreatment tumor biopsies were available for baseline clonotypes. From baseline, blood top tumor clonotypes peaked at 2 weeks post-radiation.

Sequenced material: blood, taken from a patient whose treatment included radiotherapy and nephrectomy. The sequence came from a man aged 45-60 years with renal cell carcinoma. The chain combines TRBV4-3 with TRBJ1-2; a weak D match, TRBD1 (6 bases). This CDR3 is CASSPLGASNYGYTF. The CDR3, as DNA: TGCGCCAGCAGCCCCTTGGGGGCCTCTAACTATGGCTACACCTTC.